The 30 T cell receptor beta chains given below trace back to one sample, sequenced in a study of identifying expanded T cells in peripheral blood (dated 2019 in TCRdb). The method behind the library was the immunoSEQ multiplex PCR assay. In its TCRdb copy, this immuneACCESS table keeps in-frame sequences only and misses some clones. Where compared with another copy, unresolved V genes explain less than half of these, and the others have no known cause. This sample has more than 95,000 clones in its table, and roughly 82% of those were observed once. The ten largest make up 2.5% to 3.5% of the sample. The specimen was blood. These receptors all come from a person aged 18 to 75 in good health.

V gene TRBV5-4 combines with J gene TRBJ1-1; no definite D call. V was trimmed by 4 bases and J by 5 bases, leaving 12 bases between them. In germline, CDR1 is SGHNT, CDR2 YYREEE (reference sequence). This CDR3 has 13 amino acids. The CDR3 sequence: CASSGFTMTEAFF. The DNA of the CDR3 is TGTGCCAGCAGCGGCTTTACCATGACTGAAGCTTTCTTT.

This clone was recorded a few times. The gene calls are TRBV18 and TRBJ1-6; tentative D call: TRBD1 (6 bases). Germline V gene sequence: CDR1 KGHSH, CDR2 LQKENI. The CDR3 covers 12 residues. Trimming stripped 10 bases from V and 8 bases from J, with 12 bases between. CDR3 region: CATGQGDSPLHF. The CDR3 DNA is TGTGCCACGGGACAAGGAGATTCACCCCTCCACTTT.

The V call is TRBV6-5, the J call TRBJ1-4; D perhaps matches TRBD1 (5 bases). The CDR3 has 14 amino acids. V dropped 6 bases and J dropped 7 bases, with 15 bases sitting between them. CDR1 is MNHEY and CDR2 is SVGAGI in the germline V gene. This chain's CDR3 is CASSATGTGEKLFF. CDR3 bases: TGTGCCAGCAGCGCGACTGGGACGGGTGAAAAACTGTTTTTT.

The rearrangement uses TRBV7-3 and TRBJ2-3, with a possible D match to TRBD1 (6 bases). Germline CDR1 reads SGHTA; CDR2 reads FQGTGA. The germline V and J ends were trimmed by 0 bases and 4 bases, with 11 bases remaining between them. CDR3 size: 15 residues. The CDR3: CASSLTSGAADTQYF. In DNA, the CDR3 is TGTGCCAGCAGCTTAACGTCAGGGGCTGCAGATACGCAGTATTTT.

This rearrangement joins TRBV19 to TRBJ1-2; possible D gene TRBD1, 6 bases. V lost 5 bases and J 4 bases, leaving 11 bases between the germline ends. The CDR3 has 13 residues. Germline V lookup: CDR1 LNHDA, CDR2 SQIVND (reference sequence). The CDR3 sequence is CASSWGARYGYTF. In DNA, the CDR3 is TGTGCCAGTAGTTGGGGGGCCCGCTATGGCTACACCTTC.

The V call is TRBV4-1, the J call TRBJ2-6; D not certain. V lost 0 bases and J lost 0, with 12 bases in between. In germline, CDR1 is MGHRA, CDR2 YSYEKL. The CDR3 totals 18 residues. CDR3 sequence: CASSQEGRSTSGANVLTF. The CDR3 DNA reads as TGCGCCAGCAGCCAAGAGGGCAGGTCGACCTCTGGGGCCAACGTCCTGACTTTC.

The chain has TRBV18 and TRBJ1-2, with 10 bases identical to TRBD1. Germline lookup yields CDR1 KGHSH and CDR2 LQKENI. The V and J ends lost 3 bases and 4 bases, in that order; junction bases with no gene match: 20. The CDR3 has 20 amino acids. This CDR3 is CASSPLPPTGGARRIYGYTF. The CDR3, as DNA: TGTGCCAGCTCACCCCTCCCCCCGACAGGGGGCGCGAGGAGGATCTATGGCTACACCTTC.

This chain links TRBV30 with TRBJ2-3; D is unresolved. This CDR3 comprises 12 residues. The V end lost 3 bases, the J end lost 4 bases, and 8 bases lay between the germline ends. The germline gives CDR1 GTSNPN, CDR2 SVGIG (reference sequence). In nucleotides, the CDR3 is TGTGCCTGGAGCCCTACCGCAGATACGCAGTATTTT. Residues: CAWSPTADTQYF. Full variable domain (missing parts from reference TRBV30 and TRBJ2-3): SQTIHQWPATLVQPVGSPLSLECTVEGTSNPNLYWYRQAAGRGLQLLFYSVGIGQISSEVPQNLSASRPQDRQFILSSKKLLLSDSGFYLCAWSPTADTQYFGPGTRLTVL.

This clone was seen only once. The chain uses TRBV29-1 and TRBJ1-1, with D uncertain. V lost 6 bases and J lost 4, with 9 bases in between. CDR1 SQVTM and CDR2 ANQGSEA come from the germline V gene. The CDR3 loop spans 11 amino acids. CDR3 bases: TGCAGCGTAGGGTGGAGCACTGAAGCTTTCTTT. Translating gives CSVGWSTEAFF.

This clone was seen a handful of times. The rearrangement uses TRBV9 and TRBJ1-1; D gene ambiguous. In germline, CDR1 is SGDLS, CDR2 YYNGEE. This CDR3 has 15 residues. Trimming cost V 4 bases and J 0 bases, with 13 bases left between them. The CDR3 region has the DNA TGTGCCAGCAGCCCGATAACAGCGGTGAACACTGAAGCTTTCTTT. Translated, it gives CASSPITAVNTEAFF.

This chain connects TRBV6-1 to TRBJ1-6, with D possibly matching TRBD1 (5 bases). The CDR3 is 13 residues long. V was trimmed by 6 bases and J by 9 bases, leaving 12 bases between them. The germline V gene encodes CDR1 MNHNS and CDR2 SASEGT. The CDR3 DNA sequence: TGTGCCAGCAGGTGGGACGGGACTTCACCCCTCCACTTT. Its translation is CASRWDGTSPLHF.

The sample holds a few counts of this clone. J is TRBJ1-1 and V is TRBV30, with TRBD1 matching 8 bases. There are 13 residues in the CDR3. Germline lookup yields CDR1 GTSNPN and CDR2 SVGIG (reference sequence). With V trimmed by 3 bases and J by 3 bases, 3 bases remained unmatched. CDR3 DNA sequence: TGTGCCTGGAGGGGACAGGCCTACACTGAAGCTTTCTTT. Residues: CAWRGQAYTEAFF.

V usage is TRBV7-9 and J usage is TRBJ1-2; D is unresolved. Germline V gene data show CDR1 as SEHNR and CDR2 as FQNEAQ (reference sequence). The V gene lost 4 bases and the J gene lost 8 bases, with 11 bases spanning the gap. The CDR3 has 12 residues. CDR3 nucleotides: TGTGCCAGCAGCTCCAGCCCCTGGGGCTACACCTTC. It translates to CASSSSPWGYTF.

This clone was recorded once. The V and J genes are TRBV7-2 and TRBJ2-7; no firm D call. Germline V gene data show CDR1 as SGHTA and CDR2 as FQGNSA. V gave up 1 base and J gave up 6 bases, with 7 bases separating them. CDR3 length: 12 residues. DNA of the CDR3: TGTGCCAGCAGCTTAGGGGGTAGCGAGCAGTACTTC. It codes for CASSLGGSEQYF.

The chain has TRBV5-1 and TRBJ2-2; D unclear. The germline gives CDR1 SGHRS, CDR2 YFSETQ. The germline V and J ends were trimmed by 6 bases and 4 bases, with 10 bases remaining between them. The CDR3 totals 13 residues. As DNA, the CDR3 is TGCGCCAGCACGGGCGTGGGCACCGGGGAGCTGTTTTTT. Translation: CASTGVGTGELFF.

The chain is built from TRBV6-6 and TRBJ2-1; D is possibly TRBD2 (5 bases). Germline CDR1 and CDR2: MNHNY and SVGAGI (reference sequence). V shed 6 bases and J shed 6 bases, with 18 bases lying between them. This CDR3 spans 15 amino acids. The CDR3 DNA sequence: TGTGCCAGCAGGGGAGTGGGCCGGGAAACCAATGAGCAGTTCTTC. Translation: CASRGVGRETNEQFF.

This chain joins TRBV4-1 and TRBJ2-1; TRBD1 agrees at 9 bases. The germline gives CDR1 MGHRA, CDR2 YSYEKL. V trimming: 4 bases; J trimming: 8 bases; junction bases outside the gene matches: 6. The CDR3 sequence is 14 residues long. CDR3 coding DNA: TGCGCCAGCAGCCGAACAGGGGGCTCGGATGAGCAGTTCTTC. It encodes CASSRTGGSDEQFF.

The rearrangement uses TRBV6-1 and TRBJ2-2; the D is unclear. The V and J ends lost 2 bases and 2 bases respectively, with 15 bases between them. CDR3 size: 17 residues. Germline assignment: CDR1 MNHNS and CDR2 SASEGT. This CDR3 reads CASSENMPVLNTGELFF. Written as DNA, the CDR3 is TGTGCCAGCAGTGAAAACATGCCGGTACTAAACACCGGGGAGCTGTTTTTT.

The chain carries TRBV7-6 and TRBJ2-1, with 8 bases lining up with TRBD1. The CDR3 spans 15 residues. V trimming: 5 bases; J trimming: 4 bases; junction bases outside the gene matches: 7. Germline V gene sequence: CDR1 SGHVS, CDR2 FNYEAQ. Here the CDR3 reads CASSKDRARYNEQFF. In DNA form, the CDR3 reads TGTGCCAGCAGCAAGGACAGGGCTAGATACAATGAGCAGTTCTTC. The full variable domain, completed using reference TRBV7-6 and TRBJ2-1, is GAGVSQSPRYKVTKRGQDVALRCDPISGHVSLYWYRQALGQGPEFLTYFNYEAQQDKSGLPNDRFSAERPEGSISTLTIQRTEQRDSAMYRCASSKDRARYNEQFFGPGTRLTVL.

The rearrangement joins TRBV18 to TRBJ2-3, with TRBD1 as a possible D gene (6 bases). Trimming pared 4 bases from V and 2 bases from J, leaving 10 bases between. This CDR3 is 14 amino acids long. Germline values: CDR1 KGHSH, CDR2 LQKENI. The CDR3 region is CASSLQGSTDTQYF. The CDR3, as DNA: TGTGCCAGCTCACTCCAGGGGTCCACAGATACGCAGTATTTT.

The chain couples TRBV18 to TRBJ1-2; D gene unclear. The CDR3 runs to 12 residues. Germline V gene sequence: CDR1 KGHSH, CDR2 LQKENI. Between the trimmed V and J ends, which lost 3 bases and 8 bases, there was a span of 10 bases. The CDR3 protein is CASSPRVEGYTF. The DNA for the CDR3 is TGTGCCAGCTCACCCCGGGTCGAGGGCTACACCTTC. The full variable domain, completed using reference TRBV18 and TRBJ1-2, is NAGVMQNPRHLVRRRGQEARLRCSPMKGHSHVYWYRQLPEEGLKFMVYLQKENIIDESGMPKERFSAEFPKEGPSILRIQQVVRGDSAAYFCASSPRVEGYTFGSGTRLTVV.

V and J are TRBV29-1 and TRBJ1-1, with TRBD1 identical over 9 bases. Germline V gene lookup returns CDR1 SQVTM and CDR2 ANQGSEA. This CDR3 comprises 15 residues. Losses at the gene ends were 6 bases for V and 0 bases for J; bases not matched to a gene: 8. Written as DNA, the CDR3 is TGCAGCGTGGCGGGACAGGGCTTAATGAACACTGAAGCTTTCTTT. Translating gives CSVAGQGLMNTEAFF. Full variable domain (rest looked up from reference TRBV29-1 and TRBJ1-1): SAVISQKPSRDICQRGTSLTIQCQVDSQVTMMFWYRQQPGQSLTLIATANQGSEATYESGFVIDKFPISRPNLTFSTLTVSNMSPEDSSIYLCSVAGQGLMNTEAFFGQGTRLTVV.

V usage is TRBV4-1 and J usage is TRBJ1-1; 12 bases match TRBD1. Germline CDR1 MGHRA, CDR2 YSYEKL. Unmatched junction bases numbered 7, after V lost 0 bases and J lost 5 bases. The CDR3 loop spans 17 amino acids. The CDR3 nucleotides are TGCGCCAGCAGCCAAGAGGGACAGGGGGCAGTTGGGACTGAAGCTTTCTTT. Translation: CASSQEGQGAVGTEAFF.

With respect to this clone: At the DNA level, this CDR3 is encoded by other sequences in the same sample as well. This chain connects TRBV18 to TRBJ1-5; 8 positions match TRBD1. The ends lost 3 bases at V and 5 bases at J; junction bases unmatched: 0. The CDR3 is 13 amino acids. Germline lookup yields CDR1 KGHSH and CDR2 LQKENI. CDR3 residues: CASSPDRDQPQHF. CDR3 DNA: TGTGCCAGCTCACCGGACAGGGATCAGCCCCAGCATTTT.

The chain links TRBV10-1 to TRBJ1-5, with 8 bases identical to TRBD1. The CDR3 loop spans 19 amino acids. Germline assignment: CDR1 WNHNN and CDR2 SYGVQD (reference sequence). V lost 1 base and J lost 5; bases outside the gene matches: 16. The CDR3 reads CASSEWSGGRKGCDQPQHF. CDR3 DNA: TGCGCCAGCAGTGAGTGGTCAGGGGGCCGGAAGGGTTGCGATCAGCCCCAGCATTTT.

V is TRBV18 and J is TRBJ2-4, with 8 bases lining up with TRBD2. CDR1 and CDR2 from the germline V gene are KGHSH and LQKENI. The junction had 11 bases not matched to a gene; V was cut back by 1 base and J by 3 bases. The CDR3 is 18 residues long. CDR3 residues: CASSPLPAGVSVKNIQYF. CDR3 in DNA: TGTGCCAGCTCACCACTCCCAGCGGGGGTATCGGTCAAAAACATTCAGTACTTC. Combining the CDR3 with reference TRBV18 and TRBJ2-4 gives the whole variable domain NAGVMQNPRHLVRRRGQEARLRCSPMKGHSHVYWYRQLPEEGLKFMVYLQKENIIDESGMPKERFSAEFPKEGPSILRIQQVVRGDSAAYFCASSPLPAGVSVKNIQYFGAGTRLSVL.

By share of the sample, this clone is medium-sized. This chain connects TRBV7-9 to TRBJ1-1, with unresolved D. The germline gives CDR1 SEHNR, CDR2 FQNEAQ (reference sequence). The CDR3 has 15 residues. V lost 3 bases, J lost 7 bases, and 18 bases lay in between. CDR3 in DNA: TGTGCCAGCAGCTTGTTCGGCACCCGTAGGGTTGAAGCTTTCTTT. It specifies CASSLFGTRRVEAFF.

This chain connects TRBV5-5 to TRBJ2-7, with D perhaps TRBD2 (7 bases). V lost 4 bases to trimming and J lost 6 bases, with 20 bases between them. This CDR3 contains 15 residues. Germline CDR1 reads SGHKS; CDR2 reads YYEKEE (reference sequence). The CDR3 region has the DNA TGTGCCAGCAGCCGAATTGAATGGGGGGGCTCCGAGCAGTACTTC. Its protein is CASSRIEWGGSEQYF. Full variable domain (outside the CDR3, taken from reference TRBV5-5 and TRBJ2-7): DAGVTQSPTHLIKTRGQQVTLRCSPISGHKSVSWYQQVLGQGPQFIFQYYEKEERGRGNFPDRFSARQFPNYSSELNVNALLLGDSALYLCASSRIEWGGSEQYFGPGTRLTVT.

This clone occurred once. The chain carries TRBV9 and TRBJ2-7; maybe TRBD1 (6 bases). V was trimmed by 2 bases and J by 2 bases, leaving 17 bases between them. There are 16 residues in the CDR3. Germline assignment: CDR1 SGDLS and CDR2 YYNGEE. The CDR3 loop reads CASSVSTGTQTYEQYF. As DNA, the CDR3 is TGTGCCAGCAGCGTGTCAACGGGGACACAAACCTACGAGCAGTACTTC.

There are a few counts of this clone. The genes are TRBV6-5 and TRBJ1-4; 7 bases agree with TRBD1. Trimming removed 8 bases from V and 3 bases from J; junction bases left unmatched: 6. The CDR3 has 14 residues. The germline gives CDR1 MNHEY, CDR2 SVGAGI. The CDR3, as DNA: TGTGCCAGCGGAGGACAGGCGGCTAATGAAAAACTGTTTTTT. As protein: CASGGQAANEKLFF.